These 13 T cell receptor beta chains were all obtained from the same sample, sequenced in a study of blood T cell repertoires in COVID-19. Using immunoSEQ multiplex PCR, the repertoire was profiled, and TCRdb retains in-frame clones only, with some absent. The sample yields tens of thousands of clones, about 79% seen once. Sequencing input: peripheral blood. Source of these receptors: a human donor in a cohort sampled during active COVID-19.

The chain employs TRBV4-2 and TRBJ2-1; TRBD2 matches 12 bases. Per the germline V gene, CDR1 is LGHNA and CDR2 is YNFKEQ. The CDR3 runs 15 residues. V lost 4 bases, J lost 6 bases, and 4 bases stayed unmatched. The CDR3 bases are TGTGCCAGCAGCCCTAGCGGGAGGGCCTTCAATGAGCAGTTCTTC. It specifies CASSPSGRAFNEQFF.

The chain carries TRBV15 and TRBJ1-5, with D possibly matching TRBD1 (5 bases). Trimming cost V 0 bases and J 8 bases, with 11 bases left between them. CDR1 is LNHNV, CDR2 YYDKDF, per germline (reference sequence). The CDR3 is made up of 14 amino acids. The CDR3 reads CATSRDRGGEPQHF. The DNA of the CDR3 is TGTGCCACCAGCAGAGATCGGGGGGGGGAGCCCCAGCATTTT.

The rearrangement links TRBV9 to TRBJ1-1; no definite D call. Germline values: CDR1 SGDLS, CDR2 YYNGEE. V was cut by 0 bases and J by 2 bases, with 5 bases left in between. This CDR3 spans 13 amino acids. The DNA of the CDR3 is TGTGCCAGCAGCGTAGACATTAACACTGAAGCTTTCTTT. This translates into CASSVDINTEAFF.

The chain carries TRBV6-6 and TRBJ1-5; 7 nucleotides agree with TRBD1. The CDR3 length is 15 residues. V dropped 2 bases and J dropped 4; count of bases not matched to a gene: 5. Germline CDR1 and CDR2: MNHNY and SVGAGI (reference sequence). The chain's CDR3 is CASSYPRGSNQPQHF. As DNA, the CDR3 is TGTGCCAGCAGTTACCCCAGGGGGTCAAATCAGCCCCAGCATTTT.

V and J are TRBV6-5 and TRBJ1-3; 7 bases fit TRBD1. V was pared by 4 bases and J by 7 bases, with 4 bases of the junction left unmatched. Germline CDR1 and CDR2: MNHEY and SVGAGI. The length of the CDR3 is 13 residues. CDR3 DNA: TGTGCCAGCAGTTCAGGGGGATGGAACACCATATATTTT. Its protein product is CASSSGGWNTIYF.

This chain links TRBV25-1 with TRBJ1-2; 7 bases align to TRBD1. CDR1 and CDR2 from the germline V gene are MGHDK and SYGVNS. V lost 0 bases and J lost 8; bases outside the gene matches: 6. The CDR3 runs 14 residues. The CDR3 DNA follows: TGTGCCAGCAGTGAATATCAGGGGGTTAGCGGCTACACCTTC. It codes for CASSEYQGVSGYTF.

The chain carries TRBV18 and TRBJ2-1; the match to TRBD1 covers 8 bases. This CDR3 is built from 13 residues. Trimming removed 8 bases from V and 2 bases from J; junction bases left unmatched: 2. Germline CDR1 is KGHSH and CDR2 is LQKENI. The chain's CDR3 is CASAGGAYNEQFF. The CDR3 nucleotides are TGTGCCAGCGCAGGGGGCGCCTACAATGAGCAGTTCTTC.

This chain links TRBV6-2 or TRBV6-3 with TRBJ2-5, with TRBD2 matching 14 bases. CDR1 and CDR2 from the germline V gene are MNHEY and SVGEGT. The CDR3 loop spans 18 amino acids. Trimming took 5 bases from V and 7 from J; bases not matched to a gene: 15. The CDR3 spells CASSPTSGRARALGTQYF. In nucleotides, the CDR3 is TGTGCCAGCAGTCCGACTAGCGGGAGGGCCAGGGCCCTTGGGACCCAGTACTTC.

CDR3 sequence (DNA): TGTGCCAGCTCACCAGGTTCGCCTCTGAGGGAGCAGTACTTC. Protein: CASSPGSPLREQYF. This sequence joins TRBV18 and TRBJ2-7; D remains unclear. This CDR3 has 14 amino acids. Germline CDR1 KGHSH, CDR2 LQKENI. Trimming pared 2 bases from V and 7 bases from J, leaving 15 bases between. Drawing the rest from reference TRBV18 and TRBJ2-7, the complete variable domain is NAGVMQNPRHLVRRRGQEARLRCSPMKGHSHVYWYRQLPEEGLKFMVYLQKENIIDESGMPKERFSAEFPKEGPSILRIQQVVRGDSAAYFCASSPGSPLREQYFGPGTRLTVT.

The chain has TRBV18 and TRBJ1-1, with a tentative D call TRBD1 (5 bases). V shed 4 bases and J shed 4 bases, with 16 bases lying between them. The CDR3 has 15 residues. Germline lookup yields CDR1 KGHSH and CDR2 LQKENI. CDR3 residues: CASSQLDSSRTEAFF. The CDR3 DNA follows: TGTGCCAGCTCACAACTCGACAGCAGCCGCACTGAAGCTTTCTTT.

The rearrangement links TRBV7-2 to TRBJ2-1; no clear D gene. The CDR3 totals 11 residues. Between the trimmed V and J ends, which lost 5 bases and 6 bases, there was a span of 5 bases. Germline CDR1 is SGHTA and CDR2 is FQGNSA. In DNA, the CDR3 is TGTGCCAGCAGCCTGTCCAATGAGCAGTTCTTC. This encodes CASSLSNEQFF.

The CDR3 is CASSQGLGGEQYF. The CDR3 bases are TGCGCCAGCAGCCAAGGATTGGGGGGCGAGCAGTACTTC. The chain carries TRBV4-3 and TRBJ2-7, with D maybe TRBD2 (6 bases). The V and J ends lost 1 base and 6 bases respectively, with 10 bases between them. This CDR3 contains 13 residues. CDR1 LGHNA and CDR2 YSLEER come from the germline V gene.

V gene TRBV27 combines with J gene TRBJ2-3; a weak D match, TRBD2 (6 bases). Germline values: CDR1 MNHEY, CDR2 SMNVEV (reference sequence). This CDR3 is 17 amino acids long. Trimming pared 5 bases from V and 2 bases from J, leaving 20 bases between. CDR3 in DNA: TGTGCCAGCAGTCCCTGGAGGGGCGCCCAAACCACAGATACGCAGTATTTT. This codes for CASSPWRGAQTTDTQYF.